Listed below are T cell receptor beta chains from one sample, sequenced in a study of regulatory T cells in long-lasting Graves disease. TCRdb recomputed calls from the multiplex PCR reads with MiXCR, one row per CDR3 protein. This sample has hundreds of thousands of distinct CDR3 sequences, with roughly 16% found just once. The data also belong to a second study, concerning T cells in Graves' hyperthyroidism and ophthalmopathy.

Sequenced here: peripheral blood mononuclear cells (PBMCs), sampled at new diagnosis, from a patient treated with antithyroid drugs. The source is a woman aged 40 to 65 with Graves disease. The CDR3 runs from the conserved cysteine through the conserved F or W. Fields, in order: J gene, V gene, clone size, CDR3 protein. Where a row states a size, it is once, few, many or the class of an expanded clone; other rows omit it.

>TRBJ2-3|TRBV11-1|many
CASSPDFSTDTQYF
>TRBJ2-1|TRBV7-2|NA
CASRRSTQAAGWEQFF
>TRBJ2-3|TRBV5-6|few
CASSSRGGLTDTQYF
>TRBJ2-2|TRBV7-2|many
CASSPGAVNTGELFF
>TRBJ2-5|TRBV7-2|many
CASSLTRGGETQYF
>TRBJ1-1|TRBV12-3/TRBV12-4|many
CASSRQGANTEAFF
>TRBJ1-2|TRBV20-1|NA
CSAIPGGYGYTF
>TRBJ1-1|TRBV5-1|NA
CASSPGEGTLRNTEAFF
>TRBJ1-5|TRBV6-1|many
CASRRTGTVYSNQPQHF
>TRBJ2-7|TRBV7-6|few
CASSPNRGGEQYF
>TRBJ2-2|TRBV27|many
CASSAFVERVNTGELFF
>TRBJ2-3|TRBV15|NA
CATGGPDWSSQYF
>TRBJ2-7|TRBV19|NA
CASSISQLYEQYF
>TRBJ2-1|TRBV25-1|NA
CASERTSGGYNEQFF
>TRBJ1-2|TRBV30|many
CAWGQGVDYTF
>TRBJ2-3|TRBV11-2|many
CASSLGHSGYSTDTQYF
>TRBJ1-1|TRBV3-1|many
CASSFGGKTEAFF
>TRBJ2-7|TRBV2|many
CASIGSGGYEQYF
>TRBJ1-6|TRBV20-1|NA
CSASAGDSPLHF
>TRBJ2-1|TRBV6-1|many
CASSLTGSNEQFF
>TRBJ2-2|TRBV2|few
CASTGRPNGELFF
>TRBJ2-5|TRBV7-2|NA
CASSWGQGARETQYF
>TRBJ1-1|TRBV6-1|many
CASSVRDSTEAFF
>TRBJ1-5|TRBV19|NA
CASNLLGTGNQPQHF
>TRBJ2-5|TRBV10-3|few
CAISGGTGMETQYF
>TRBJ1-2|TRBV6-1|NA
CASTNNPVGVGYTF
>TRBJ2-1|TRBV4-1|few
CASSPVGVRGGNNEQFF
>TRBJ2-1|TRBV6-1|many
CASTALTGGRDEQFF
>TRBJ1-2|TRBV6-1|many
CASRKGQGRKANYGYTF
>TRBJ1-2|TRBV28|many
CASSYRAYGYTF
>TRBJ1-2|TRBV29-1|NA
CSVEDRKYYGYTF